A selection of T cell receptor beta chains follows, all from one sample in a study of blood T cell repertoires in COVID-19. Some clones are missing from TCRdb's copy, which holds only in-frame ones; the method was immunoSEQ multiplex PCR. The sample includes 95,000 to 150,000 clones, over 70% of them seen just once. Material for sequencing was peripheral blood. These receptors originate from a woman aged 70-85 years with acute or convalescent COVID-19. The CDR3 runs from the conserved cysteine through the conserved F or W. The D gene is left open where the match is weak. A row's size may be missing; if present it is once, few, many or a size class.

v_call: TRBV7-9; d_call: TRBD2; clone_size: NA; j_call: TRBJ2-7; cdr3_nt: TGTGCCAGCAGGCCGGGGGGCTCCTACGAGCAGTACTTC; cdr3_aa: CASRPGGSYEQYF
v_call: TRBV4-2; d_call: TRBD2; clone_size: NA; j_call: TRBJ2-1; cdr3_nt: TGTGCCAGCAGCCAAGATCGCCTCTCCAGCGGGGGGCGTGATGAGCAGTTCTTC; cdr3_aa: CASSQDRLSSGGRDEQFF
v_call: TRBV30; d_call: TRBD1; clone_size: NA; j_call: TRBJ1-5; cdr3_nt: TGTGCCTGGAGACAGGGGAACAATCAGCCCCAGCATTTT; cdr3_aa: CAWRQGNNQPQHF
v_call: TRBV29-1; d_call: TRBD1; clone_size: NA; j_call: TRBJ2-1; cdr3_nt: TGCAGCGTTGCCACTGGACAGGGGCCGAGGGAGCAGTTCTTC; cdr3_aa: CSVATGQGPREQFF
v_call: TRBV27; d_call: NA; clone_size: NA; j_call: TRBJ1-1; cdr3_nt: TGTGCCAGCAGTTTAGACAGGTTGAACACTGAAGCTTTCTTT; cdr3_aa: CASSLDRLNTEAFF
v_call: TRBV2; d_call: TRBD2; clone_size: NA; j_call: TRBJ2-2; cdr3_nt: TGTGCCAGCAGTCGGACTAGCGGGAGCACCGGGGAGCTGTTTTTT; cdr3_aa: CASSRTSGSTGELFF
v_call: TRBV28; d_call: TRBD2; clone_size: NA; j_call: TRBJ2-7; cdr3_nt: TGTGCAACCAAGTCGGCTAGCGGGACCTACGAGCAGTACTTC; cdr3_aa: CATKSASGTYEQYF
v_call: TRBV11-2; d_call: NA; clone_size: NA; j_call: TRBJ2-1; cdr3_nt: TGTGCCAGCAGCTTAGACCAGGGTGTCGTTGCCTACAATGAGCAGTTCTTC; cdr3_aa: CASSLDQGVVAYNEQFF
v_call: TRBV2; d_call: TRBD1; clone_size: NA; j_call: TRBJ1-6; cdr3_nt: TGTGCCAGCAGTGAAGGCAGGGGGAATAATTCACCCCTCCACTTT; cdr3_aa: CASSEGRGNNSPLHF
v_call: TRBV7-6; d_call: TRBD1; clone_size: few; j_call: TRBJ2-3; cdr3_nt: TGTGCCAGCAGCTCAAAACCGACAGGGGGCGGAACAGATACGCAGTATTTT; cdr3_aa: CASSSKPTGGGTDTQYF
v_call: TRBV5-5; d_call: NA; clone_size: NA; j_call: TRBJ2-7; cdr3_nt: TGTGCCAGCAGCTTGGTCGGACAGCCGAGGGAGCAGTACTTC; cdr3_aa: CASSLVGQPREQYF
v_call: TRBV12-3/TRBV12-4; d_call: TRBD1; clone_size: few; j_call: TRBJ1-2; cdr3_nt: TGTGCAGTACAGGGGGTTGACTATGGCTACACCTTC; cdr3_aa: CAVQGVDYGYTF
v_call: TRBV25-1; d_call: TRBD2; clone_size: NA; j_call: TRBJ2-2; cdr3_nt: TGTGCCAGCAGGAAGGGAGGGCAGAGCGGGGAGCTGTTTTTT; cdr3_aa: CASRKGGQSGELFF
v_call: TRBV2; d_call: NA; clone_size: NA; j_call: TRBJ2-3; cdr3_nt: TGTGCCAGCAGTGAGAGCGCCCCCCCCACAGATACGCAGTATTTT; cdr3_aa: CASSESAPPTDTQYF
v_call: TRBV19; d_call: NA; clone_size: NA; j_call: TRBJ2-3; cdr3_nt: TGTGCCAGTAGTCCTGGGAGCCCCGGGGATACGCAGTATTTT; cdr3_aa: CASSPGSPGDTQYF
v_call: TRBV3-1/TRBV3-2; d_call: NA; clone_size: once; j_call: TRBJ1-2; cdr3_nt: TGTGCCAGCAGCCAAGATTGGGCTCAATATGGCTACACCTTC; cdr3_aa: CASSQDWAQYGYTF
v_call: TRBV7-3; d_call: NA; clone_size: NA; j_call: TRBJ1-2; cdr3_nt: TGTGCCAGCAGCTTAGGCGGAGGGCCCTACTATGGCTACACCTTC; cdr3_aa: CASSLGGGPYYGYTF
v_call: TRBV14; d_call: TRBD2; clone_size: NA; j_call: TRBJ2-7; cdr3_nt: TGTGCCAGCAGCCAAGAGGGGCTAGCGGGGTTTTACGAGCAGTACTTC; cdr3_aa: CASSQEGLAGFYEQYF
v_call: TRBV4-1; d_call: NA; clone_size: once; j_call: TRBJ1-4; cdr3_nt: TGCGCCAGCAGCCACCAAGGGGAGGGAAGGCGTGGCGAAAAACTGTTTTTT; cdr3_aa: CASSHQGEGRRGEKLFF
v_call: TRBV11-3; d_call: NA; clone_size: NA; j_call: TRBJ1-1; cdr3_nt: TGTGCCAGCAGCCCGAGGCCCCGAGGGTCTGAAGCTTTCTTT; cdr3_aa: CASSPRPRGSEAFF
v_call: TRBV3-1/TRBV3-2; d_call: NA; clone_size: NA; j_call: TRBJ2-3; cdr3_nt: TGTGCCAGCAGCCTCCGACATGATTCGCAGTATTTT; cdr3_aa: CASSLRHDSQYF
v_call: TRBV30; d_call: TRBD1; clone_size: NA; j_call: TRBJ1-6; cdr3_nt: TGTGCCTGGAGTGTTGGGGACAGGAGTAATTCACCCCTCCACTTT; cdr3_aa: CAWSVGDRSNSPLHF
v_call: TRBV12-1; d_call: NA; clone_size: NA; j_call: TRBJ1-5; cdr3_nt: TGTGCCAGCAGCGACGGGACACACAAAGCGGGACTTAGCAATCAGCCCCAGCATTTT; cdr3_aa: CASSDGTHKAGLSNQPQHF
v_call: TRBV19; d_call: NA; clone_size: NA; j_call: TRBJ1-5; cdr3_nt: TGTGCCAGTACCTCGGACAGAGGACAGCCCCAGCATTTT; cdr3_aa: CASTSDRGQPQHF
v_call: TRBV7-9; d_call: TRBD1; clone_size: NA; j_call: TRBJ1-1; cdr3_nt: TGTGCCAGCAGCTTTTACAGGGGCAATGAAGCTTTCTTT; cdr3_aa: CASSFYRGNEAFF
v_call: TRBV7-2; d_call: NA; clone_size: NA; j_call: TRBJ1-1; cdr3_nt: TGTGCCAGCAGCCCTCCCTTACAGATGGGAGCTTTCTTT; cdr3_aa: CASSPPLQMGAFF
v_call: TRBV6-2/TRBV6-3; d_call: TRBD1; clone_size: NA; j_call: TRBJ1-1; cdr3_nt: TGTGCCAGCAGTTACTCCAGGGGGCGCGGCTCGGACACTGAAGCTTTCTTT; cdr3_aa: CASSYSRGRGSDTEAFF
v_call: TRBV3-1/TRBV3-2; d_call: NA; clone_size: NA; j_call: TRBJ2-2; cdr3_nt: TGTGCCAGCAGCCAAGATCGACAGCCCCCCAACAACCTCAAAAACACCGGGGAGCTGTTTTTT; cdr3_aa: CASSQDRQPPNNLKNTGELFF
v_call: TRBV5-1; d_call: TRBD1; clone_size: NA; j_call: TRBJ2-7; cdr3_nt: TGCGCCATAAGGGGACAGGGAGCCTACGAGCAGTACTTC; cdr3_aa: CAIRGQGAYEQYF
v_call: TRBV7-3; d_call: TRBD1; clone_size: NA; j_call: TRBJ2-2; cdr3_nt: TGTGCCAGCAGCTCATACAGGGGGCTCGACACCGGGGAGCTGTTTTTT; cdr3_aa: CASSSYRGLDTGELFF
v_call: TRBV2; d_call: TRBD1; clone_size: NA; j_call: TRBJ1-6; cdr3_nt: TGTGCCAGCGAAAGGGGGCTCGATAATTCACCCCTCCACTTT; cdr3_aa: CASERGLDNSPLHF
v_call: TRBV4-1; d_call: NA; clone_size: once; j_call: TRBJ1-6; cdr3_nt: TGCGCCAGCAGCCCACCGAGTTCATATAATTCACCCCTCCACTTT; cdr3_aa: CASSPPSSYNSPLHF
v_call: TRBV2; d_call: TRBD1; clone_size: NA; j_call: TRBJ1-1; cdr3_nt: TGTGCCAGCAGTTTACAGGGGGGCGACACTGAAGCTTTCTTT; cdr3_aa: CASSLQGGDTEAFF
v_call: TRBV10-3; d_call: NA; clone_size: NA; j_call: TRBJ1-6; cdr3_nt: TGTGCCATCGGACATAATAATTCACCCCTCCACTTT; cdr3_aa: CAIGHNNSPLHF
v_call: TRBV2; d_call: NA; clone_size: NA; j_call: TRBJ2-2; cdr3_nt: TGTGCCAGCAGCTGGGCGGGCGCGAACACCGGGGAGCTGTTTTTT; cdr3_aa: CASSWAGANTGELFF
v_call: TRBV7-7; d_call: NA; clone_size: NA; j_call: TRBJ1-4; cdr3_nt: TGTGCTAGCAGCCGGAGTTCAGGGGACGATGAAAAACTGTTTTTT; cdr3_aa: CASSRSSGDDEKLFF
v_call: TRBV28; d_call: TRBD1; clone_size: NA; j_call: TRBJ1-2; cdr3_nt: TGTGCCAGCAGCGGACAGGGTCTTGGCTACACCTTC; cdr3_aa: CASSGQGLGYTF
v_call: TRBV6-5; d_call: TRBD2; clone_size: NA; j_call: TRBJ2-7; cdr3_nt: TGTGCCAGCAGTTACCTAGCGGGGGCCTTTGTCGAGCAGTACTTC; cdr3_aa: CASSYLAGAFVEQYF
v_call: TRBV5-1; d_call: TRBD1; clone_size: NA; j_call: TRBJ1-1; cdr3_nt: TGCGCCAGCCAAGACAGGGGCGCCACTGAAGCTTTCTTT; cdr3_aa: CASQDRGATEAFF
v_call: TRBV5-4; d_call: TRBD1; clone_size: NA; j_call: TRBJ2-3; cdr3_nt: TGTGCCAGCAGCTTGCAGGGGGCTACAGATACGCAGTATTTT; cdr3_aa: CASSLQGATDTQYF
v_call: TRBV28; d_call: NA; clone_size: NA; j_call: TRBJ2-7; cdr3_nt: TGTGCCAGCAGCATGAACAGGCTGGGGATCTACGAGCAGTACTTC; cdr3_aa: CASSMNRLGIYEQYF
v_call: TRBV28; d_call: NA; clone_size: NA; j_call: TRBJ1-2; cdr3_nt: TGTGCCAGCAGTTCTGCAGGGGACCCAAACTATGGCTACACCTTC; cdr3_aa: CASSSAGDPNYGYTF
v_call: TRBV6-5; d_call: TRBD1; clone_size: NA; j_call: TRBJ1-5; cdr3_nt: TGTGCCAGCAGCTCACAGGGGAATCAGCCCCAGCATTTT; cdr3_aa: CASSSQGNQPQHF
v_call: TRBV7-3; d_call: TRBD1; clone_size: once; j_call: TRBJ1-2; cdr3_nt: TGTGCCAGCAGCTCCGGACAGGGCACCTATGGCTACACCTTC; cdr3_aa: CASSSGQGTYGYTF
v_call: TRBV2; d_call: NA; clone_size: NA; j_call: TRBJ1-1; cdr3_nt: TGTGCCAGCAGAGATCAACCGTATACGGACACTGAAGCTTTCTTT; cdr3_aa: CASRDQPYTDTEAFF